This T cell receptor beta chain was identified during a study of blood T cell repertoires in COVID-19. Study overall: PBMCs, B-cell-depleted T cells, or T cells were the source of the cDNA or gDNA that made up the material.

In the original analysis: Nucleated cell counts were estimated from reference gene primer amplification. Method: immunoSEQ multiplex PCR; TCRdb's copy keeps in-frame clones and lacks some. That table is the source of V, J and clone size, and D and trimming were worked out from the DNA. The sample consists of about 70,000 clones, more than 80% of them appearing once. With 5 bases removed from V and 2 bases from J, the gap between germline ends came to 10 bases. The CDR3 loop spans 14 amino acids. CDR1 is SGHTA and CDR2 is FQGNSA in the germline V gene. The V and J genes are TRBV7-2 and TRBJ2-1; the D gene is possibly TRBD1 (5 bases). The source is a man at least 80 years old with acute or convalescent COVID-19. The sample consisted of peripheral blood. CDR3 in amino acids: CASSGAGAYNEQFF. DNA for the CDR3: TGTGCCAGCAGCGGGGCCGGAGCCTACAATGAGCAGTTCTTC.